A single sample is the source of the 29 T cell receptor beta chains below, sequenced in a study of blood T cell repertoires in COVID-19. The assay was immunoSEQ multiplex PCR, and TCRdb's table has in-frame clones only and misses some. Of just over 350,000 clones in the sample, less than 90% are singletons; the top ten hold roughly 7.2%. Sequencing was performed on peripheral blood. These receptors were taken from a woman aged 60 to 75 with COVID-19, enrolled during active disease.

This chain links TRBV3-1 (or the pseudogene TRBV3-2) with TRBJ1-2; possibly TRBD1 for D (5 bases). The V and J ends lost 0 bases and 1 base respectively, with 12 bases between them. Germline V gene sequence: CDR1 LGHDT, CDR2 YNNKEL (reference sequence). There are 16 residues in the CDR3. CDR3 amino acids: CASSQEGRAFNYGYTF. CDR3 nucleotide sequence: TGTGCCAGCAGCCAAGAAGGCAGGGCATTTAACTATGGCTACACCTTC.

The chain combines TRBV7-2 with TRBJ2-7, with 9 nucleotides matching TRBD2. Losses at the gene ends were 1 base for V and 8 bases for J; bases not matched to a gene: 6. Germline V gives CDR1 SGHTA, CDR2 FQGNSA. The CDR3 has 14 amino acids. The CDR3 protein is CASSLEASGDKQYF. The CDR3 region has the DNA TGTGCCAGCAGCTTAGAGGCTAGCGGGGATAAGCAGTACTTC.

The chain is built from TRBV5-4 and TRBJ2-2, with D maybe TRBD2 (5 bases). The CDR3 is made up of 14 amino acids. V shed 6 bases and J shed 0 bases, with 9 bases lying between them. Germline CDR1 is SGHNT and CDR2 is YYREEE (reference sequence). The CDR3 DNA follows: TGTGCCAGCACGTTAGCGTCGAACACCGGGGAGCTGTTTTTT. It codes for CASTLASNTGELFF.

The chain joins TRBV9 to TRBJ1-5; 8 bases map to TRBD1. The CDR3 totals 15 residues. Germline loops: CDR1 SGDLS, CDR2 YYNGEE. The V gene end was trimmed by 4 bases and the J gene end by 1 base; junction bases not matched to a gene: 4. This CDR3 is CASSSQGGSNQPQHF. CDR3 DNA: TGTGCCAGCAGCTCACAGGGGGGCAGCAATCAGCCCCAGCATTTT.

The rearrangement joins TRBV9 to TRBJ1-1, with a weak D call TRBD1 (5 bases). V was shortened by 3 bases and J by 3 bases, with 12 bases between the two germline ends. The germline gives CDR1 SGDLS, CDR2 YYNGEE. This CDR3 region has 14 residues. CDR3 amino acids: CASSAQGSYTEAFF. CDR3 bases: TGTGCCAGCAGCGCCCAGGGTTCCTACACTGAAGCTTTCTTT.

The rearrangement uses TRBV29-1 and TRBJ1-2, with 7 bases aligning to TRBD1. Germline CDR1 SQVTM, CDR2 ANQGSEA. The CDR3 sequence is 13 residues long. V lost 7 bases, J lost 4 bases, and 9 bases stayed unmatched. The CDR3 loop is CSDEWGQPYGYTF. The DNA for the CDR3 is TGCAGCGACGAGTGGGGACAGCCCTATGGCTACACCTTC.

The chain has TRBV15 and TRBJ2-5; perhaps TRBD2 as D (6 bases). Germline assignment: CDR1 LNHNV and CDR2 YYDKDF (reference sequence). The CDR3 covers 16 residues. Trimming removed 0 bases at V and 0 bases at J, with 11 bases between. CDR3 amino acids: CATSRELSGYQETQYF. CDR3 nucleotides: TGTGCCACCAGCAGAGAACTTAGCGGATACCAAGAGACCCAGTACTTC.

V and J are TRBV6-4 and TRBJ2-2; TRBD1 agrees at 9 bases. The CDR3 totals 15 residues. Germline V gene lookup returns CDR1 MRHNA and CDR2 SNTAGT. V was clipped by 8 bases and J by 0 bases; unmatched bases: 4. The CDR3 DNA sequence: TGTGCCAGCCGACAGGGGGGAGCGAACACCGGGGAGCTGTTTTTT. It is translated as CASRQGGANTGELFF.

The chain recombines TRBV9 with TRBJ1-5; the match to TRBD1 covers 7 bases. The CDR3 contains 15 residues. Germline values: CDR1 SGDLS, CDR2 YYNGEE. V was clipped by 0 bases and J by 4 bases; unmatched bases: 4. The CDR3 region is CASSVGGTANQPQHF. CDR3 coding DNA: TGTGCCAGCAGCGTAGGGGGGACAGCTAATCAGCCCCAGCATTTT.

J is TRBJ2-3 and V is TRBV6-2 or TRBV6-3, with a weak D call TRBD1 (6 bases). The CDR3 is 19 amino acids. Germline-derived CDR1 and CDR2 are MNHEY and SVGEGT. V dropped 0 bases and J dropped 0 bases, with 19 bases sitting between them. The CDR3 sequence is CASSYSYWGRGASTDTQYF. CDR3 in DNA: TGTGCCAGCAGTTACTCGTACTGGGGCAGGGGTGCTAGCACAGATACGCAGTATTTT.

The chain joins TRBV11-2 to TRBJ1-2, with unresolved D. The CDR3 loop spans 13 amino acids. From germline, CDR1 is SGHAT and CDR2 FQNNGV. With 2 bases removed from V and 3 bases from J, the gap between germline ends came to 7 bases. The CDR3 DNA reads as TGTGCCAGCAGCTTATCGGGAGACTATGGCTACACCTTC. Residues: CASSLSGDYGYTF. Full variable domain (outside the CDR3, taken from reference TRBV11-2 and TRBJ1-2): EAGVAQSPRYKIIEKRQSVAFWCNPISGHATLYWYQQILGQGPKLLIQFQNNGVVDDSQLPKDRFSAERLKGVDSTLKIQPAKLEDSAVYLCASSLSGDYGYTFGSGTRLTVV.

This sequence joins TRBV6-1 and TRBJ1-2; tentative D call: TRBD1 (6 bases). V was shortened by 5 bases and J by 11 bases, with 15 bases between the two germline ends. Germline V lookup: CDR1 MNHNS, CDR2 SASEGT. The CDR3 is made up of 12 amino acids. The CDR3 DNA follows: TGTGCCAGCAGTTCCCCAGGGACACCATACACCTTC. Translation gives CASSSPGTPYTF.

The chain has TRBV2 and TRBJ1-1, with TRBD1 matching over 8 bases. The CDR3 covers 14 residues. V dropped 8 bases and J dropped 0; count of bases not matched to a gene: 5. The germline CDR1 and CDR2 sequences are SNHLY and FYNNEI. CDR3 in DNA: TGTGCCAGCTCGGGACAGGTCATGAACACTGAAGCTTTCTTT. Protein product: CASSGQVMNTEAFF.

The V call is TRBV7-8, the J call TRBJ2-2, with TRBD2 as a possible D gene (5 bases). There are 15 residues in the CDR3. The ends were cut back, 1 base at V and 1 base at J, with 7 bases in the middle. Per the germline V gene, CDR1 is SGHVS and CDR2 is FQNEAQ. The CDR3 DNA reads TGTGCCAGCAGCTTAGGGAGGCTGAACACCGGGGAGCTGTTTTTT. It specifies CASSLGRLNTGELFF.

The chain uses TRBV9 and TRBJ1-4; D remains ambiguous. The germline V and J ends were trimmed by 0 bases and 7 bases, with 13 bases remaining between them. Germline loops: CDR1 SGDLS, CDR2 YYNGEE. The CDR3 is 15 amino acids. DNA of the CDR3: TGTGCCAGCAGCGTAGAGCCCGGAGGTGGTGAAAAACTGTTTTTT. Translation: CASSVEPGGGEKLFF.

This clone was recorded only once. The genes are TRBV28 and TRBJ1-5; a weak D match, TRBD1 (5 bases). This CDR3 has 14 residues. From germline, CDR1 is MDHEN and CDR2 SYDVKM. The V and J ends lost 2 bases and 4 bases respectively, with 9 bases between them. CDR3 region: CASSLAGLNQPQHF. The CDR3 DNA reads TGTGCCAGCAGTTTAGCAGGGCTGAATCAGCCCCAGCATTTT.

This sequence joins TRBV28 and TRBJ1-2; tentatively, D is TRBD1 (6 bases). Trimming shortened V by 5 bases and J by 5 bases, and 12 bases separated the two germline ends. The CDR3 runs to 13 residues. Per the germline V gene, CDR1 is MDHEN and CDR2 is SYDVKM. CDR3 region: CASSTGYSYGYTF. The DNA for the CDR3 is TGTGCCAGCAGTACAGGGTACTCATATGGCTACACCTTC.

This chain links TRBV7-9 with TRBJ1-2; 8 positions agree with TRBD1. Germline V CDR1 and CDR2: SEHNR, FQNEAQ (reference sequence). The trim removed 5 bases at V and 8 bases at J, leaving 10 bases unmatched. CDR3 length equals 14 residues. The chain's CDR3 is CASSPSPGGWGYTF. Here the CDR3 DNA reads TGTGCCAGCAGCCCCAGTCCAGGGGGCTGGGGCTACACCTTC.

In DNA form, the CDR3 reads TGTGCCATCAGCCCGCGGGGGGAATCCTATGGCTACACCTTC. It specifies CAISPRGESYGYTF. This rearrangement joins TRBV10-3 to TRBJ1-2; a possible D gene is TRBD1 (5 bases). The CDR3 spans 14 residues. In germline, CDR1 is ENHRY, CDR2 SYGVKD. V gave up 6 bases and J gave up 4 bases, with 15 bases separating them.

The chain employs TRBV4-1 and TRBJ2-2, with D hard to call. The CDR3 covers 11 residues. CDR1 and CDR2 from the germline V gene are MGHRA and YSYEKL. V lost 7 bases and J 2 bases, leaving 2 bases between the germline ends. The CDR3 DNA reads TGCGCCAGCACTAACACCGGGGAGCTGTTTTTT. This translates into CASTNTGELFF.

The J gene is TRBJ2-7, the V gene TRBV14; D may be TRBD2 (5 bases). Trimming took off 4 bases at V and 7 bases at J, with 14 bases between the two ends. The CDR3 is made up of 13 amino acids. CDR1 and CDR2 (germline): SGHDN, FVKESK. CDR3 sequence (DNA): TGTGCCAGCAGCCGATACGGTACGGGGGAGCAGTACTTC. Its protein is CASSRYGTGEQYF. Together with reference TRBV14 and TRBJ2-7, the CDR3 gives the full variable domain: EAGVTQFPSHSVIEKGQTVTLRCDPISGHDNLYWYRRVMGKEIKFLLHFVKESKQDESGMPNNRFLAERTGGTYSTLKVQPAELEDSGVYFCASSRYGTGEQYFGPGTRLTVT.

The chain joins TRBV13 to TRBJ2-1; 9 nucleotides line up with TRBD2. Germline CDR1 PRHDT, CDR2 FYEKMQ (reference sequence). The junction had 9 bases not matched to a gene; V was cut back by 7 bases and J by 8 bases. The CDR3 has 14 amino acids. The DNA of the CDR3 is TGTGCCAGCACCACTCTAGCGGGGATGGATGAGCAGTTCTTC. Amino acids: CASTTLAGMDEQFF.

The chain has TRBV13 and TRBJ2-5, with 8 bases aligning to TRBD2. Germline V gene lookup returns CDR1 PRHDT and CDR2 FYEKMQ (reference sequence). Germline trimming cut 5 bases from V and 1 base from J; bases unmatched to any gene: 12. The CDR3 has 17 residues. CDR3 in amino acids: CASSPGSGSGVQETQYF. The CDR3 DNA sequence: TGTGCCAGCAGCCCGGGATCGGGTAGCGGGGTCCAAGAGACCCAGTACTTC.

The count of this clone is one. The chain employs TRBV11-2 and TRBJ1-2; no definite D call. The CDR3 contains 13 residues. Trimming pared 7 bases from V and 4 bases from J, leaving 13 bases between. Germline V gene data show CDR1 as SGHAT and CDR2 as FQNNGV. CDR3 region: CASTLDRLYGYTF. The CDR3 DNA reads TGTGCCAGCACCCTTGACCGACTCTATGGCTACACCTTC.

The chain joins TRBV7-3 to TRBJ2-5, with a possible D match to TRBD1 (6 bases). Germline V gene data show CDR1 as SGHTA and CDR2 as FQGTGA. Trimming cost V 4 bases and J 6 bases, with 12 bases left between them. This CDR3 comprises 13 residues. The DNA of the CDR3 is TGTGCCAGCAGCTATGACCAGGGGCAGACCCAGTACTTC. Its protein is CASSYDQGQTQYF.

The V gene is TRBV5-6, the J gene TRBJ1-2; no firm D call. V lost 0 bases to trimming and J lost 0 bases, with 9 bases between them. This CDR3 comprises 15 residues. Germline-derived CDR1 and CDR2 are SGHDT and YYEEEE. The CDR3 coding sequence is TGTGCCAGCAGCTTGGGGTTTACTTCTAACTATGGCTACACCTTC. Protein product: CASSLGFTSNYGYTF.

This sequence joins TRBV6-5 and TRBJ1-2, with D perhaps matching TRBD1 (5 bases). Trimming removed 5 bases from V and 8 bases from J, with 21 bases in between. The CDR3 runs 15 residues. CDR1 MNHEY and CDR2 SVGAGI come from the germline V gene. The CDR3 nucleotides read TGTGCCAGCAGTCCCTCCGGCTGGGGCTCCTCCGGCTACACCTTC. It yields the protein CASSPSGWGSSGYTF.

The J gene is TRBJ1-4, the V gene TRBV9; 8 bases align to TRBD1. The CDR3 is made up of 16 amino acids. Trimming took 5 bases from V and 4 from J; bases not matched to a gene: 10. Germline loops: CDR1 SGDLS, CDR2 YYNGEE. Here the CDR3 DNA reads TGTGCCAGCAGGGGCAGGGGGCGGTGGGATAATGAAAAACTGTTTTTT. Residues: CASRGRGRWDNEKLFF.

In its sample, this clone was seen once. J is TRBJ2-3 and V is TRBV7-6; 12 bases align to TRBD2. This CDR3 is 16 amino acids long. J lost 13 bases, V lost 5 bases, and 16 bases had no gene match. The germline CDR1 and CDR2 sequences are SGHVS and FNYEAQ. The CDR3 DNA is TGTGCCAGCAGCCATACTTTTACTAGCGGGGGGAATCCAGAGTATTTT. Its translation: CASSHTFTSGGNPEYF.